Sequencing of this TCR beta chain was carried out in a study of T cell responses to AZD1222 COVID-19 vaccine (dated by TCRdb to about 2021). Study-level background: Because spike-specific TCR depth and breadth did not differ between the two schedules, AZD1222 recipients who got a second dose at roughly 4 weeks were pooled with those who got a second dose at roughly 12 weeks. A total of about 230 trial participants underwent TCR sequencing, of whom some 210 received two doses of AZD1222 and about 25 received two doses of the MenACWY control vaccine. Trial participants were enrolled by age into 18-55, 56-69 and 70-plus year subgroups, with roughly 160, 29 and 62 TCR-sequenced participants respectively. Overall results and qualifications from the work: Conclusions about previously exposed vaccinees are limited, since just 5 or 6 AZD1222 recipients were seropositive for SARS-CoV-2 at baseline. The 56-69-year group was small, and its depth increase did not reach significance, likely because of low power. Because no samples from the day 14 peak response were available, repertoires could be characterized only after the peak T cell response. Reportedly, close to half of the unique spike-specific TCRs recognized epitopes lying outside the regions that are mutated in the B.1.351 and B.1.1.7 variants. The vaccine-associated CD4 TCRs covered the entire spike protein, and the dominant responses fell in regions 160-218 and 743-854. After two AZD1222 doses, spike-specific TCR breadth and depth were significantly higher than at day 0 and than in MenACWY recipients. Participants were mostly white British and included more females than males, and it was suggested by the authors that clonal diversity may have been underestimated.

The CDR3 regions of human TCRbeta chains were subjected to immunosequencing. The original methods were these. Repertoire TCRs were matched against a reference library of SARS-CoV-2-specific TCRs generated with the MIRA antigen-specificity platform. Breadth meant the fraction of unique TCRs that were SARS-CoV-2-associated, whereas depth meant the fraction of total T cells that were SARS-CoV-2-associated. Using the MIRA data, each spike-specific TCR was assigned both to the spike region to which the TCR was reactive and to a CD4 or CD8 class. Log10-transformed breadth and depth values were compared by one-way ANOVA with Sidak's multiple comparisons tests. Not all clones reach the TCRdb copy of this immuneACCESS table, which keeps in-frame sequences only. Checked studies attribute under half of the gap to unresolved V genes and leave the rest unexplained. V, J and clone size are those of that table, while D and trimming were read from the DNA. This sample has more than 100,000 clones in its table, and about nine tenths of those were observed once. Over 1.2% of the sample lies in the top ten.

The CDR3 has 13 amino acids, counting the end cysteine and phenylalanine. Left in the record is the CDR3 DNA by itself, 39 bases read in frame from the first base. As concerns this clone: The antigen it binds to is not known. Per-nucleotide qualities are absent, and no much larger clonotype sits a single base away.

This specimen's time point label, interpreted: baseline before first vaccination. The vaccinee samples were drawn from two UK trials, COV001 and COV002, one of which was a single-blind randomized controlled phase 2/3 trial testing AZD1222 (ChAdOx1 nCoV-19) in healthy adults. For TCRbeta chain sequencing, PBMC samples from trial participants were taken at day 0 and at day 28 after the second dose. The V and J segments used are TRBV12-2 and TRBJ2-7. TRBV12-2 is recorded as a pseudogene. The sequence was obtained from an adult in good health. The sample here was peripheral blood, taken on day 0 of AZD1222 vaccination. The CDR3 region reads CASRSGPTHEQYF. The nucleotides read TGTGCAAGTCGCTCGGGACCGACCCACGAGCAGTACTTC.